The T cell receptor beta chain under discussion was sequenced for a study of liver allograft versus peripheral blood T cells. As for the study in general: Repertoires from peripheral blood of liver transplant recipients were compared with those inside their transplanted livers.

In its sample, this clonotype ranks as medium-sized. V shed 0 bases and J shed 4 bases, with 24 bases lying between them. The CDR3 runs to 20 residues. CDR1 MNHEY and CDR2 SVGAGI come from the germline V gene. One entry per CDR3 protein, called by TCRdb with MiXCR from the reads. The table shows about 13,000 distinct CDR3 sequences, with approximately 20% occurring only once. J is TRBJ2-2 and V is TRBV6-5; D may match TRBD1 or TRBD2 (6 bases each). This TCR came from a human patient who had a liver transplant. Some T cells may have originated in the graft donor. The CDR3 region is CASSYSIRAAFRGGTGELFF. The CDR3 nucleotides are TGTGCCAGCAGTTACTCGATCCGGGCAGCATTCAGGGGAGGCACCGGGGAGCTGTTTTTT.